This T cell receptor beta chain was recorded in a study of blood T cells in healthy people across ages. Study as a whole: Template switching picked up about one barcoded beta molecule for each two T cells.

Remarks on this clonotype: The antigen is unknown.

A second PCR of 7 to 11 cycles used a sample-barcoded 5' primer and a J-beta primer mix. TCRdb called the 5' RACE reads again in MiXCR, with one record for every CDR3 protein. The sample holds 600,000 or so distinct CDR3 sequences; 47% are singletons and the top ten take approximately 25%. Study-level points and caveats: Diversity of TCR beta per million T cells declined in a roughly linear way with age.

Germline V lookup: CDR1 DFQATT, CDR2 SNEGSKA (reference sequence). Deletions cut 5 bases from V and 5 bases from J, with 13 bases between. This CDR3 region has 13 residues. The sequence came from a man aged 80 or over in good health. The chain is built from TRBV20-1 and TRBJ2-1; a weak D match, TRBD2 (5 bases). Sequenced: blood. The CDR3 spells CSAGGGPDNEQFF. CDR3 bases: TGCAGTGCTGGCGGCGGGCCCGACAATGAGCAGTTCTTC.